This record looks at one TCR beta chain sequence and its context. This record comes from a study of blood T cell repertoires in COVID-19. Produced via immunoSEQ multiplex PCR; TCRdb's table is partial and in-frame only. The data contain roughly 390,000 clones, over 75% of them seen just once; the ten biggest clones take up over 9.5%. Germline CDR1 is SGHNT and CDR2 is YYREEE (reference sequence). Losses at the gene ends were 6 bases for V and 3 bases for J; bases not matched to a gene: 4. This CDR3 spans 13 amino acids. The sequenced material came from peripheral blood. The chain uses TRBV5-4 and TRBJ2-5, with 8 nucleotides matching TRBD2. The clonotype was recovered from a young woman with COVID-19, enrolled during active disease. The CDR3 protein is CASTHGGEETQYF. The CDR3 bases are TGTGCCAGCACCCACGGGGGGGAAGAGACCCAGTACTTC.